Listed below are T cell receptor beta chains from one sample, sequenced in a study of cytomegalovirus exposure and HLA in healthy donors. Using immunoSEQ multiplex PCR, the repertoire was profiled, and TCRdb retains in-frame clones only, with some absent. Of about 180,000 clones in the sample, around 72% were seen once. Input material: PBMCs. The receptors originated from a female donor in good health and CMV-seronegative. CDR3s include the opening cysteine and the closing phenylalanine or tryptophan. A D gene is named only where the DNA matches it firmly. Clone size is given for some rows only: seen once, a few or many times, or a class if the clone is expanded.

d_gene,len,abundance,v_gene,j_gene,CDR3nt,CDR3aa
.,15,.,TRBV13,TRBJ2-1,TGTGCCAGCAGCTTAGCCCTGGACAAGGCTGGTGAGCAGTTCTTC,CASSLALDKAGEQFF
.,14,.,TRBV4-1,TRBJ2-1,TGCGCCAGCAGCCAAGACGGGAGTTACAATGAGCAGTTCTTC,CASSQDGSYNEQFF
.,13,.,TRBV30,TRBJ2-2,TGTGCCTGGAAATTCGGGGTTTCCGGGGAGCTGTTTTTT,CAWKFGVSGELFF
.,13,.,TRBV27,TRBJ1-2,TGTGCCAGCAGTATGCGGGGGTTCTATGGCTACACCTTC,CASSMRGFYGYTF
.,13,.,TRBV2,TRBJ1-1,TGTGCCAGTAAAATAACAGTTAACACTGAAGCTTTCTTT,CASKITVNTEAFF
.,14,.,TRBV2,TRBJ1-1,TGTGCCAGCAGTGAGGCGGGGATGAACACTGAAGCTTTCTTT,CASSEAGMNTEAFF
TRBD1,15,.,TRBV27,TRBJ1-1,TGTGCCAGCAGGACCGACCCTTACAGGGGCGCTGAAGCTTTCTTT,CASRTDPYRGAEAFF
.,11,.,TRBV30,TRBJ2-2,TGTGCCTGGAGTCCAGGGGGGGAGCTGTTTTTT,CAWSPGGELFF
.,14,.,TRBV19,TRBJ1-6,TGTGCCAGTCGACGGGAGGGAGAAAATTCACCCCTCCACTTT,CASRREGENSPLHF
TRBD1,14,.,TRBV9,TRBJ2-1,TGTGCCAGCAGCGTCAGGACAGGTTACAATGAGCAGTTCTTC,CASSVRTGYNEQFF
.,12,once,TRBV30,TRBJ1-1,TGTGCCTGGAGGCCGGGTAACACTGAAGCTTTCTTT,CAWRPGNTEAFF
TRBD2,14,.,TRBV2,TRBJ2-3,TGTGCCAGCATGCCGGGACTAGCCACAGATACGCAGTATTTT,CASMPGLATDTQYF
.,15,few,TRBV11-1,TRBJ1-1,TGTGCCAGCAGCTTAAATACAGGGCCGAACACTGAAGCTTTCTTT,CASSLNTGPNTEAFF
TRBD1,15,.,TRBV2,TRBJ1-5,TGTGCCAGCAGTGAGGACAGGGGTAGCAATCAGCCCCAGCATTTT,CASSEDRGSNQPQHF
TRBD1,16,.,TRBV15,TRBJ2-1,TGTGCCACCAGCAGAGAGGACAGGAACGCTAACAATGAGCAGTTCTTC,CATSREDRNANNEQFF
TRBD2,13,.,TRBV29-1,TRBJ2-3,TGCAGCGTTGAACCGAGAGCGGGAGTGACGCAGTATTTT,CSVEPRAGVTQYF
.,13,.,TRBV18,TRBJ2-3,TGTGCCAGCTCACCAGCGAACACAGATACGCAGTATTTT,CASSPANTDTQYF
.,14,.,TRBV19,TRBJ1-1,TGTGCCAGTATACAGAGAGCGGCGAACACTGAAGCTTTCTTT,CASIQRAANTEAFF
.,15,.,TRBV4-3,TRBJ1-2,TGCGCCAGCAGCCAAGATTTCGGGGGAGGAAATGGCTACACCTTC,CASSQDFGGGNGYTF
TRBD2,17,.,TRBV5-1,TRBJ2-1,TGCGCCAGCAGCTTTTCGAGGGTCGAGGCGGGAGGGCCTGAGCAGTTCTTC,CASSFSRVEAGGPEQFF
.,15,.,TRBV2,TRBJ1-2,TGTGCCAGCAGTGAAGGGGTGTTAGCGAACTATGGCTACACCTTC,CASSEGVLANYGYTF
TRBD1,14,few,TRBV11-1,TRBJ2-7,TGTGCCAGCAGCCCCGACAGGGGGCTTTACGAGCAGTACTTC,CASSPDRGLYEQYF
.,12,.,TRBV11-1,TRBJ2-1,TGTGCCAGCAGCTTAGGTTTGCAGGTGCAGTTCTTC,CASSLGLQVQFF
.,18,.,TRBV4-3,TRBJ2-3,TGCGCCAGCAGCCAACGGGGGGGGAGGGACAGTTACACAGATACGCAGTATTTT,CASSQRGGRDSYTDTQYF
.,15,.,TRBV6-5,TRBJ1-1,TGTGCCAGCAGTTACTCCTCGTTCAGCGGGACTGAAGCTTTCTTT,CASSYSSFSGTEAFF
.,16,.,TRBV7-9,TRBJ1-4,TGTGCCAGCAGCTTAGCGCTTTCAGGGGTCGTTGAAAAACTGTTTTTT,CASSLALSGVVEKLFF
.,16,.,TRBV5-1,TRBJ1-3,TGCGCCAGCAGCTTGGGATACGGGAACTCTGGAAACACCATATATTTT,CASSLGYGNSGNTIYF
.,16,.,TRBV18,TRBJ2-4,TGTGCCAGCTCACCCGGGCGGGGGCCAGCCAAAAACATTCAGTACTTC,CASSPGRGPAKNIQYF
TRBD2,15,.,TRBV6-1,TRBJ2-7,TGTGCCAGCAGCGTTCTCGGGGGGTTGTGGGGAGAGCAGTACTTC,CASSVLGGLWGEQYF
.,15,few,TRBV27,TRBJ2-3,TGTGCCAGCAGTCTCGGGACTTTGAGCACAGATACGCAGTATTTT,CASSLGTLSTDTQYF
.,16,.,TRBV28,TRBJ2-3,TGTGCCAGCACCGCTAACTTAGGAGGCGGCACAGATACGCAGTATTTT,CASTANLGGGTDTQYF
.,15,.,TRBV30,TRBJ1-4,TGTGCCTGGAGCGGTACGGGACTGGGGAATGAAAAACTGTTTTTT,CAWSGTGLGNEKLFF
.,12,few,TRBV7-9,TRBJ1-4,TGTGCCAGCAGCCGAGGCGGTGAAAAACTGTTTTTT,CASSRGGEKLFF
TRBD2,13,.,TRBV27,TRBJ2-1,TGTGCCAGCAGCCCTAGCGGGAGTTATGAGCAGTTCTTC,CASSPSGSYEQFF
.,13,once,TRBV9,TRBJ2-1,TGTGCCAGCAGCCCGGACTTGTACGGGGAGCAGTTCTTC,CASSPDLYGEQFF
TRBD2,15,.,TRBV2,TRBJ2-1,TGTGCCAGCACTTTTAGCGGGGACTCCTACAATGAGCAGTTCTTC,CASTFSGDSYNEQFF
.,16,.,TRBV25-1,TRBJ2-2,TGTGCCAGCAGTGAGAAGGGACTGCCGAACACCGGGGAGCTGTTTTTT,CASSEKGLPNTGELFF
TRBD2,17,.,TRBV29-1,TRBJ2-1,TGCAGCGTTGAGTGGGAGGGGAGACTAGCGCTGTACAATGAGCAGTTCTTC,CSVEWEGRLALYNEQFF
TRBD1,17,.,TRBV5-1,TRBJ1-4,TGCGCCAGCAGCCCGTCCTGGACAGGGGCCATTAATGAAAAACTGTTTTTT,CASSPSWTGAINEKLFF
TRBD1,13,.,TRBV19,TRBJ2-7,TGTGCCAGTAGCTGGGACAGCACCTACGAGCAGTACTTC,CASSWDSTYEQYF
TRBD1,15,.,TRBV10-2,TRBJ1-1,TGCGCCAGCAGTGGGGGGGACAGTCGAAGCACTGAAGCTTTCTTT,CASSGGDSRSTEAFF
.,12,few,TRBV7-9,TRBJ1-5,TGTGCCAGCAGCTTTACAGTAACTGACCAGCATTTT,CASSFTVTDQHF
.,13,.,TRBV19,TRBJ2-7,TGTGCCAGTAGTATAAATTCCGGGAACGAGCAGTACTTC,CASSINSGNEQYF
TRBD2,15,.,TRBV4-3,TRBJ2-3,TGCGCCAGCAGCCTCGGGACTAGCGGGAGTGATACGCAGTATTTT,CASSLGTSGSDTQYF
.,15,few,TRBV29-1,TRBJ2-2,TGCAGCGTTCCCCGGGACATCCCGAACACCGGGGAGCTGTTTTTT,CSVPRDIPNTGELFF